This T cell receptor beta chain comes out of a study of early T cells in non-severe SARS-CoV-2 infection. This clonotype was picked up many times. Separate cDNA molecules each had unique molecular identifiers attached to them. TCRdb reprocessed the 5' RACE reads with MiXCR, giving one entry per CDR3 protein. The sample yields some 62,000 distinct CDR3 sequences, 8% to 9% seen once. The receptor was derived from an adult who was a healthcare worker with PCR-confirmed SARS-CoV-2 infection or an uninfected control (not recorded which). This sample comprised whole blood, obtained at baseline.

CDR3 DNA sequence: TGTGCCAGCAGCCCGACGCGGGTGCTGATGGGGGAGCTGTTTTTT. It yields the protein CASSPTRVLMGELFF. The chain links TRBV7-3 to TRBJ2-2; a weak D match, TRBD2 (5 bases). This CDR3 comprises 15 residues. From germline, CDR1 is SGHTA and CDR2 FQGTGA. V dropped 5 bases and J dropped 8 bases, with 18 bases sitting between them.